The TCR beta chain described here comes from a study of metastatic and nonmetastatic thyroid tumors. Whole-study results and caveats: As reported, TCR beta diversity in blood and tumor was significantly higher in malignant thyroid tumors than in benign nodules.

This clone appeared many times. Its specificity is unknown. This CDR3 region has 15 residues. J gave up 2 bases and V 0 bases, and 3 bases lay outside the gene matches. Per the germline V gene, CDR1 is MNHNS and CDR2 is SASEGT. The entire patient cohort was treatment-naive prior to thyroid surgery. With MiXCR, TCRdb reprocessed the PCR reads. Here the sample spans around 23,000 clones, approximately 30% being singletons. The chain uses TRBV6-1 and TRBJ1-2, with 7 bases identical to TRBD1. This TCR was sampled from a female donor with papillary thyroid cancer or a benign thyroid nodule (not recorded which). Some clones in this sample may be carry-over from other donors' samples. The sample was blood. CDR3 region: CASSEAPGQNYGYTF. In DNA form, the CDR3 reads TGTGCCAGCAGTGAAGCGCCGGGACAGAACTATGGCTACACCTTC.